The rows below give T cell receptor beta chains drawn from one sample of a study of beta chain features in type 1 diabetes. This table comes from immunoSEQ multiplex PCR, and its TCRdb copy is limited to in-frame clones, with some not included. The sample has some 400,000 clones; around 15% are singletons. The sequencing input was naive CD4+ T cells from blood. These receptors were taken from a woman between 18 and 29 years old in good health. Each CDR3 is given with its conserved first and last residue. Fields, in order: clone size, D gene, J gene, V gene, CDR3 DNA, CDR3 protein. The D gene is left open where the match is weak. Not every row has a clone size; where given, it reads once, few, many or a size class.

clone size: few; D gene: TRBD2; J gene: TRBJ2-5; V gene: TRBV7-3; CDR3 DNA: TGTGCCAGCAGCGCCTTTCCGGGAGGAGAGACCCAGTACTTC; CDR3 protein: CASSAFPGGETQYF
clone size: -; D gene: TRBD2; J gene: TRBJ2-3; V gene: TRBV4-1; CDR3 DNA: TGCGCCAGCACCCTACGGACCAGCGGGATCACAGATACGCAGTATTTT; CDR3 protein: CASTLRTSGITDTQYF
clone size: -; D gene: TRBD1; J gene: TRBJ1-2; V gene: TRBV7-9; CDR3 DNA: TGTGCCAGCAGCTTAGAATCTTGGGACAGGGCTTGGAGCTATGGCTACACCTTC; CDR3 protein: CASSLESWDRAWSYGYTF
clone size: -; D gene: -; J gene: TRBJ2-3; V gene: TRBV9; CDR3 DNA: TGTGCCAGCAGCGTAGGGGGAGGCGGGACGCAGTATTTT; CDR3 protein: CASSVGGGGTQYF
clone size: -; D gene: TRBD2; J gene: TRBJ2-1; V gene: TRBV5-1; CDR3 DNA: TGCGCCAGCAGCTTTGGTGTAGCGGGGGCAACGAGCTCCTACAATGAGCAGTTCTTC; CDR3 protein: CASSFGVAGATSSYNEQFF
clone size: few; D gene: -; J gene: TRBJ1-5; V gene: TRBV18; CDR3 DNA: TGTGCCAGCTCACCTCGGCAGGGTGATAATCAGCCCCAGCATTTT; CDR3 protein: CASSPRQGDNQPQHF
clone size: -; D gene: TRBD1; J gene: TRBJ2-5; V gene: TRBV30; CDR3 DNA: TGTGCCTGGAGGCCTTCGGACAGGGGGCTGGAGACCCAGTACTTC; CDR3 protein: CAWRPSDRGLETQYF
clone size: few; D gene: -; J gene: TRBJ2-7; V gene: TRBV6-5; CDR3 DNA: TGTGCCAGCAGTTACCCAGGACAGAAGCAGTACTTC; CDR3 protein: CASSYPGQKQYF
clone size: -; D gene: -; J gene: TRBJ2-4; V gene: TRBV2; CDR3 DNA: TGTGCCAGCAGCAGGGGCAGGGCGAACATTCAGTACTTC; CDR3 protein: CASSRGRANIQYF
clone size: -; D gene: -; J gene: TRBJ1-1; V gene: TRBV13; CDR3 DNA: TGTGCCAGCAGCTTAGGGTACAGGGAGGGGTCTGAAGCTTTCTTT; CDR3 protein: CASSLGYREGSEAFF
clone size: few; D gene: TRBD1; J gene: TRBJ2-7; V gene: TRBV5-1; CDR3 DNA: TGCGCCAGCAGCATAGACAGGGCGGCCTACGAGCAGTACTTC; CDR3 protein: CASSIDRAAYEQYF
clone size: -; D gene: TRBD2; J gene: TRBJ2-5; V gene: TRBV7-2; CDR3 DNA: TGTGCCAGCAGCTTGGGGGGGTCCGGGTCCCAAGAGACCCAGTACTTC; CDR3 protein: CASSLGGSGSQETQYF
clone size: -; D gene: -; J gene: TRBJ1-1; V gene: TRBV7-9; CDR3 DNA: TGTGCCAGCAGCTTAGGAACAGGGCGGAACACTGAAGCTTTCTTT; CDR3 protein: CASSLGTGRNTEAFF
clone size: few; D gene: TRBD2; J gene: TRBJ2-4; V gene: TRBV4-1; CDR3 DNA: TGCGCCAGCAGCCAAGAGATCACTAGCGGGTGGGGAGGCATTCAGTACTTC; CDR3 protein: CASSQEITSGWGGIQYF
clone size: few; D gene: -; J gene: TRBJ2-1; V gene: TRBV5-1; CDR3 DNA: TGCGCCAGCAGCTTGGAACGGGATGAGCAGTTCTTC; CDR3 protein: CASSLERDEQFF
clone size: -; D gene: -; J gene: TRBJ1-4; V gene: TRBV7-9; CDR3 DNA: TGTGCCAGCAGCTTGGCCGGGTCGAAACTGTTTTTT; CDR3 protein: CASSLAGSKLFF
clone size: few; D gene: -; J gene: TRBJ2-5; V gene: TRBV5-6; CDR3 DNA: TGTGCCAGCAGCCCGGTACCAGAGGGGACCCAGTACTTC; CDR3 protein: CASSPVPEGTQYF
clone size: few; D gene: TRBD1; J gene: TRBJ2-7; V gene: TRBV29-1; CDR3 DNA: TGCAGCGCCTACAGGGGGCCCTCCTACGAGCAGTACTTC; CDR3 protein: CSAYRGPSYEQYF
clone size: few; D gene: TRBD2; J gene: TRBJ2-1; V gene: TRBV4-1; CDR3 DNA: TGCGCCAGCAGCCCGCGGACTAGCGGGGCGAGCTCCTACAATGAGCAGTTCTTC; CDR3 protein: CASSPRTSGASSYNEQFF
clone size: -; D gene: -; J gene: TRBJ2-4; V gene: TRBV9; CDR3 DNA: TGTGCCAGCAGCGTAGGTGGCATAAACAAAAACATTCAGTACTTC; CDR3 protein: CASSVGGINKNIQYF
clone size: few; D gene: -; J gene: TRBJ1-4; V gene: TRBV30; CDR3 DNA: TGTGCCTGGAGTGTACAGGGAAAGGAAAAACTGTTTTTT; CDR3 protein: CAWSVQGKEKLFF
clone size: -; D gene: -; J gene: TRBJ2-2; V gene: TRBV7-2; CDR3 DNA: TGTGCCAGCAGCTTATCCCTATTACAGGGTCCCACCGGGGAGCTGTTTTTT; CDR3 protein: CASSLSLLQGPTGELFF
clone size: few; D gene: -; J gene: TRBJ1-5; V gene: TRBV5-1; CDR3 DNA: TGCGCCAGCAGCTTCGGAGGGGCGGACCAGCCCCAGCATTTT; CDR3 protein: CASSFGGADQPQHF
clone size: few; D gene: -; J gene: TRBJ2-2; V gene: TRBV19; CDR3 DNA: TGTGCCAGTACGTCGTCAGGGTTGTTCACCGGGGAGCTGTTTTTT; CDR3 protein: CASTSSGLFTGELFF
clone size: -; D gene: -; J gene: TRBJ1-1; V gene: TRBV5-4; CDR3 DNA: TGTGCCAGCAGCATATCGGCGGCACAGAACACTGAAGCTTTCTTT; CDR3 protein: CASSISAAQNTEAFF
clone size: few; D gene: TRBD1; J gene: TRBJ2-6; V gene: TRBV2; CDR3 DNA: TGTGCCAGCAGGACAGGGGCCTCTGGGGCCAACGTCCTGACTTTC; CDR3 protein: CASRTGASGANVLTF
clone size: few; D gene: TRBD2; J gene: TRBJ2-5; V gene: TRBV15; CDR3 DNA: TGTGCCACCAGCGTTACTAGCGGGAGGGCCGGGTACCAGTACTTC; CDR3 protein: CATSVTSGRAGYQYF
clone size: -; D gene: -; J gene: TRBJ1-1; V gene: TRBV4-1; CDR3 DNA: TGCGCCAGCAGCCAGCGAGGACTCACTGAAGCTTTCTTT; CDR3 protein: CASSQRGLTEAFF
clone size: -; D gene: -; J gene: TRBJ1-4; V gene: TRBV7-9; CDR3 DNA: TGTGCCAGCAGCTTAGTCCAACAGAATGAAAAACTGTTTTTT; CDR3 protein: CASSLVQQNEKLFF
clone size: few; D gene: -; J gene: TRBJ2-7; V gene: TRBV18; CDR3 DNA: TGTGCCAGCTCATTCCGGGACGAGCAGTACTTC; CDR3 protein: CASSFRDEQYF
clone size: few; D gene: -; J gene: TRBJ1-1; V gene: TRBV29-1; CDR3 DNA: TGCAGCGTTGGGGGTTTGGAGGGCACTGAAGCTTTCTTT; CDR3 protein: CSVGGLEGTEAFF